Sequencing of this TCR beta chain was carried out in a study of T cell changes during pregnancy in multiple sclerosis. Sequencing was performed with immunoSEQ multiplex PCR; in TCRdb, only in-frame clones are kept and a portion is missing. The sample contains around 100,000 clones, 92% of which appear only once. This CDR3 is built from 15 residues. CDR1 is MNHEY and CDR2 is SVGAGI in the germline V gene. V was cut by 5 bases and J by 0 bases, with 13 bases left in between. This sample comprised peripheral blood, obtained in the third trimester of pregnancy. The chain employs TRBV6-5 and TRBJ1-2; D is unclear. The TCR originated in a female donor with multiple sclerosis, enrolled in a pregnancy study. This chain's CDR3 is CASSNLRKTNYGYTF. The CDR3 nucleotides are TGTGCCAGCAGTAACCTACGTAAGACTAACTATGGCTACACCTTC.